Each of the 24 T cell receptor beta chains below was sequenced from the same sample in a study of monozygotic twins with inflammatory bowel disease. TCRdb re-called the 5' RACE reads; every CDR3 protein appears as one record, without DNA. Its listing shows about 300,000 distinct CDR3 sequences. Input material: blood. These receptors all come from a human donor with ulcerative colitis or Crohn's disease, or a healthy co-twin of an affected twin (not recorded which).

J is TRBJ1-5 and V is TRBV24-1; the D call from TCRdb, TRBD1, cannot be confirmed without DNA. CDR3 length: 15 amino acids. Germline V gene lookup returns CDR1 KGHDR and CDR2 SFDVKD. This chain's CDR3 is CATRKNGQGNQPQHF.

The chain combines TRBV7-9 with TRBJ2-7. CDR3 length equals 13 residues. Germline values: CDR1 SEHNR, CDR2 FQNEAQ (reference sequence). The CDR3 loop reads CASSLDLSYEQYF.

The chain carries TRBV15 and TRBJ2-3. The length of the CDR3 is 16 residues. Germline-derived CDR1 and CDR2 are LNHNV and YYDKDF (reference sequence). CDR3 amino acids: CATSRDGQPSTDTQYF.

The chain combines TRBV5-1 with TRBJ2-1. Germline V CDR1 and CDR2: SGHRS, YFSETQ. This CDR3 contains 13 residues. This chain's CDR3 is CASSLDRDNEQFF.

The chain uses TRBV9 and TRBJ2-1; TCRdb names TRBD2, which stays unverified in the absence of DNA. The CDR3 covers 17 residues. The germline CDR1 and CDR2 sequences are SGDLS and YYNGEE. The CDR3 here is CASSVRASGGGFYEQFF. Based on the CDR3 plus reference TRBV9 and TRBJ2-1, the full variable domain is DSGVTQTPKHLITATGQRVTLRCSPRSGDLSVYWYQQSLDQGLQFLIQYYNGEERAKGNILERFSAQQFPDLHSELNLSSLELGDSALYFCASSVRASGGGFYEQFFGPGTRLTVL.

The chain couples TRBV4-2 to TRBJ1-4. This CDR3 is 15 amino acids long. The germline V gene encodes CDR1 LGHNA and CDR2 YNFKEQ. CDR3: CASSQDWGGREKLFF.

CDR3 sequence reads: CSATASGQPQHF. V usage is TRBV20-1 and J usage is TRBJ1-5; TCRdb returns TRBD1, unconfirmable since there is no DNA. Germline loops: CDR1 DFQATT, CDR2 SNEGSKA (reference sequence). CDR3 length equals 12 residues.

The J gene is TRBJ1-4, the V gene TRBV12-3 or TRBV12-4; TCRdb lists TRBD1, though no DNA is available to test this call. This CDR3 has 16 residues. The CDR3: CASSLAGQPFGEKLFF.

The rearrangement links TRBV11-2 to TRBJ2-7; without DNA, the TCRdb call of TRBD2 cannot be checked. In germline, CDR1 is SGHAT, CDR2 FQNNGV. This CDR3 contains 15 residues. CDR3 sequence: CASSLGAGGKNEQYF.

This chain joins TRBV20-1 and TRBJ1-3; the TRBD1 assignment by TCRdb is unverifiable without DNA. Germline V gene data show CDR1 as DFQATT and CDR2 as SNEGSKA (reference sequence). The CDR3 is 16 amino acids. The CDR3 is CSASRRAKLSGNTIYF.

The chain recombines TRBV20-1 with TRBJ2-7. The CDR3 is made up of 15 amino acids. From germline, CDR1 is DFQATT and CDR2 SNEGSKA (reference sequence). The CDR3 spells CSARDLQQGSYEQYF.

The V and J genes are TRBV6-5 and TRBJ2-7. There are 14 residues in the CDR3. CDR1 MNHEY and CDR2 SVGAGI come from the germline V gene. The CDR3 reads CASSYFTQADEQYF.

The chain recombines TRBV12-3 or TRBV12-4 with TRBJ1-4. This CDR3 is 12 amino acids long. CDR3 amino acids: CASTLGGEKLFF.

This chain links TRBV18 with TRBJ2-1; TCRdb lists TRBD1, though no DNA is available to test this call. The CDR3 totals 14 residues. Germline-derived CDR1 and CDR2 are KGHSH and LQKENI. This CDR3 reads CASSPRKDNNEQFF.

V is TRBV5-1 and J is TRBJ2-7; the TCRdb call, TRBD1, lacks DNA for checking. The CDR3 spans 13 residues. Germline assignment: CDR1 SGHRS and CDR2 YFSETQ. CDR3 region: CASSGGTGGEQYF.

The J gene is TRBJ2-2, the V gene TRBV12-3 or TRBV12-4; TCRdb outputs TRBD1, but without DNA this stays unchecked. The CDR3 is 17 amino acids. The CDR3 reads CASSLRGDKGGPGELFF.

CDR3 loop: CASSLGPTEAFF. The gene calls are TRBV5-4 and TRBJ1-1. The V gene's germline CDR1 is SGHNT and CDR2 YYREEE (reference sequence). This CDR3 has 12 residues.

The V and J genes are TRBV10-3 and TRBJ2-7; no DNA is available, so the TRBD1 call from TCRdb remains unchecked. The germline V gene encodes CDR1 ENHRY and CDR2 SYGVKD. This CDR3 contains 12 residues. The CDR3 sequence is CAIAPDTYEQYF.

This chain connects TRBV7-3 to TRBJ2-3. Germline loops: CDR1 SGHTA, CDR2 FQGTGA. The CDR3 runs 13 residues. The CDR3 sequence is CASSPDRTDTQYF. The full variable domain, completed using reference TRBV7-3 and TRBJ2-3, is GAGVSQTPSNKVTEKGKYVELRCDPISGHTALYWYRQSLGQGPEFLIYFQGTGAADDSGLPNDRFFAVRPEGSVSTLKIQRTERGDSAVYLCASSPDRTDTQYFGPGTRLTVL.

The V gene is TRBV6-1, the J gene TRBJ2-5; TCRdb calls TRBD1, which cannot be checked without DNA. In germline, CDR1 is MNHNS, CDR2 SASEGT. The CDR3 sequence is 14 residues long. This CDR3 reads CASSEYGAQETQYF.

This chain joins TRBV27 and TRBJ1-6. Looked up from germline, CDR1 is MNHEY and CDR2 is SMNVEV (reference sequence). This CDR3 region has 18 residues. The CDR3 reads CASSLLYSSSSYNSPLHF.

The chain uses TRBV12-3 or TRBV12-4 and TRBJ2-1; TCRdb designates TRBD1, a call that cannot be tested without DNA. This CDR3 spans 11 amino acids. CDR3 in amino acids: CASSPGTGTFF.

The rearrangement links TRBV6-5 to TRBJ2-1; TCRdb proposes TRBD1, but this gene call is untestable without DNA. The germline V gene has CDR1 MNHEY and CDR2 SVGAGI. This CDR3 spans 18 amino acids. The CDR3 here is CASSYSKRTGGTYNEQFF.

The chain carries TRBV18 and TRBJ2-1; TCRdb outputs TRBD1, but without DNA this stays unchecked. From germline, CDR1 is KGHSH and CDR2 LQKENI. This CDR3 is built from 14 residues. CDR3 region: CASSPDQGTNEQFF.